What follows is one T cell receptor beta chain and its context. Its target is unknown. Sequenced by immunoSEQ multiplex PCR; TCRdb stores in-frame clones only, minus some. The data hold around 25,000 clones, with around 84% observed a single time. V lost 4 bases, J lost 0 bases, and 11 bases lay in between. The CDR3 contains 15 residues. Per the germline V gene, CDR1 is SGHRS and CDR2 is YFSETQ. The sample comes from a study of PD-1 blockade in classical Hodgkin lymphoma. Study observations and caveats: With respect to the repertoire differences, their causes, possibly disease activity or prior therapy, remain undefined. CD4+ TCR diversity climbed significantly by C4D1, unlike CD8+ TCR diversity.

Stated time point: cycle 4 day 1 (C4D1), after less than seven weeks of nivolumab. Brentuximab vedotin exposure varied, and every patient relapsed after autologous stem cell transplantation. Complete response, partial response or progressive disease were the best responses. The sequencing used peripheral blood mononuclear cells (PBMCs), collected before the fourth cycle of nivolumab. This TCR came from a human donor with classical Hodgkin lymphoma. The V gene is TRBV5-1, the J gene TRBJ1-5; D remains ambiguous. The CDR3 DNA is TGCGCCAGCAGCCCAGACGGTTATAGCAATCAGCCCCAGCATTTT. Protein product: CASSPDGYSNQPQHF.